Here is one T cell receptor beta chain with its context. Its matching antigen is unknown. This entry comes from a study of identical twins. All of the donors were Caucasians in good health. There are 13 residues in the CDR3. CDR1 SGHAT and CDR2 FQNNGV come from the germline V gene. V lost 0 bases to trimming and J lost 4 bases, with 6 bases between them. With template switching, a universal primer site was added, and the cDNA carried unique molecular identifiers. TCRdb independently ran MiXCR on the 5' RACE reads; one entry per CDR3 protein. Among about 890,000 distinct CDR3 sequences listed, around 12% were seen once. Whole-study results and caveats: Researchers reported excess low generation probability among twin-shared out-of-frame alpha sequences.

This sample also appeared in a second study, on yellow fever vaccine responses in identical twins.

V gene TRBV11-2 combines with J gene TRBJ2-5; D gene ambiguous. The receptor was derived from a woman aged 18-29 years in good health. The sequencing input was PBMCs. The CDR3 DNA is TGTGCCAGCAGCTTAGATATTAGAGAGACCCAGTACTTC. This codes for CASSLDIRETQYF.